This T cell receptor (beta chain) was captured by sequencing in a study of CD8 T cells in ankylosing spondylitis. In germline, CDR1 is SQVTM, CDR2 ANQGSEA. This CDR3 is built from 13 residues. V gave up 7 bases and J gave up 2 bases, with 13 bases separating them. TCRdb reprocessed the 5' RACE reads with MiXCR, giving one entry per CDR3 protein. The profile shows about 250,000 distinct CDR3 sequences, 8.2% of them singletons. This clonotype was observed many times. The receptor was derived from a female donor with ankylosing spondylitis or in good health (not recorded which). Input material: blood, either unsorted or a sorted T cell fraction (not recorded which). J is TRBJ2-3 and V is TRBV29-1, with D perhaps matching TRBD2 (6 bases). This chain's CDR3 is CSAAGQTTDTQYF. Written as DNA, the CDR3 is TGCAGCGCCGCGGGGCAGACCACAGATACGCAGTATTTT.